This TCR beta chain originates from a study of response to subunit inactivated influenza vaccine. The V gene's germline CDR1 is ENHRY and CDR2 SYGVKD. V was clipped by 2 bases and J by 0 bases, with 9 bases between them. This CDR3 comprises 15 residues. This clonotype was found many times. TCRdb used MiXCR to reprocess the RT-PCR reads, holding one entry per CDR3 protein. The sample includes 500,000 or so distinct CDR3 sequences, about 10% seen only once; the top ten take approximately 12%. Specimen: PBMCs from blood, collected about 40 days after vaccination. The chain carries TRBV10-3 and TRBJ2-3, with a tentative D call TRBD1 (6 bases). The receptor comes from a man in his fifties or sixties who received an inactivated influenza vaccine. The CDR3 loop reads CAISERTGSTDTQYF. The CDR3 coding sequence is TGTGCCATCAGTGAGCGTACAGGGAGCACAGATACGCAGTATTTT.